The clone carrying this T cell receptor (beta chain) was seen a few times. The data originate from a study of cytomegalovirus exposure and HLA in healthy donors. Every donor was a healthy person donating bone marrow. Germline V CDR1 and CDR2: SEHNR, FQNEAQ (reference sequence). This CDR3 has 14 residues. The PCR was carried out with 60 Vbeta primers and 13 Jbeta primers. Only in-frame clones appear in the TCRdb table, and some are missing; sequencing was by immunoSEQ multiplex PCR. The sample holds roughly 200,000 clones; roughly 72% are singletons and the top ten take 1.5% to 2%. This TCR derives from a man aged 25 to 40 in good health and CMV-seronegative. The source material was PBMCs. The rearrangement links TRBV7-9 to TRBJ2-5; 10 nucleotides line up with TRBD1. With the DNA end fitting TRBJ2-7 better, the J assignment may be wrong. The CDR3 sequence is CASSSDRGLYEQYF. The CDR3 nucleotides read TGTGCCAGCAGCTCAGACAGGGGGCTTTACGAGCAGTACTTC.